The 30 T cell receptor beta chains below were found in one sample sequenced in a study of shared clonotypes between healthy human individuals. Generated by immunoSEQ multiplex PCR, the TCRdb table keeps only in-frame clones and is missing some. The data hold fewer than 1.6 million clones, with roughly 98.5% observed a single time. Sequenced: naive CD4+ T cells sorted from blood. Stated subset: CD45RA+ positively selected. These receptors came from a man aged 25-40 years in good health.

The chain links TRBV28 to TRBJ2-4; 14 bases line up with TRBD2. Germline trimming cut 6 bases from V and 10 bases from J; bases unmatched to any gene: 2. This CDR3 is 13 amino acids long. Germline V gene data show CDR1 as MDHEN and CDR2 as SYDVKM. The CDR3 reads CASSRTSGRIQYF. CDR3 DNA: TGTGCCAGCAGCCGGACTAGCGGGAGGATTCAGTACTTC.

The V and J genes are TRBV4-1 and TRBJ1-3, with D tentatively TRBD1 (5 bases). CDR3 length: 15 residues. V was clipped by 6 bases and J by 0 bases, with 12 bases between them. Germline V lookup: CDR1 MGHRA, CDR2 YSYEKL. In DNA, the CDR3 is TGCGCCAGCAGTCGCGGGGCCGACTCTGGAAACACCATATATTTT. This sequence encodes CASSRGADSGNTIYF.

The rearrangement joins TRBV11-2 to TRBJ2-6, with 9 bases aligning to TRBD1. Trimming took 5 bases from V and 2 from J; bases not matched to a gene: 10. Germline CDR1 is SGHAT and CDR2 is FQNNGV. This CDR3 has 18 residues. The CDR3 region is CASSQPGQGRPGANVLTF. The CDR3 DNA reads TGTGCCAGCAGCCAACCGGGACAGGGAAGGCCTGGGGCCAACGTCCTGACTTTC.

This clone was seen a single time. CDR3 coding DNA: TGTGCTAGTGGTAGTCAAGCGGAGACCCAGTACTTC. Protein sequence: CASGSQAETQYF. V usage is TRBV12-5 and J usage is TRBJ2-5; D remains unclear. V was pared by 5 bases and J by 5 bases, with 9 bases between. The CDR3 totals 12 residues. Germline V lookup: CDR1 LGHNT, CDR2 FRNRAP. The full variable domain, rest sourced from reference TRBV12-5 and TRBJ2-5, is DARVTQTPRHKVTEMGQEVTMRCQPILGHNTVFWYRQTMMQGLELLAYFRNRAPLDDSGMPKDRFSAEMPDATLATLKIQPSEPRDSAVYFCASGSQAETQYFGPGTRLLVL.

The chain joins TRBV7-3 to TRBJ2-1; TRBD1 agrees at 9 bases. The CDR3 runs 22 residues. The germline gives CDR1 SGHTA, CDR2 FQGTGA. V shed 4 bases, J shed 0 bases, and the junction held 22 bases outside the gene matches. The DNA for the CDR3 is TGTGCCAGCAGCTCGCGGCAATTGGGGGACAGGGTTAAGGAGGGCTCCTACAATGAGCAGTTCTTC. Residues: CASSSRQLGDRVKEGSYNEQFF.

The chain is built from TRBV5-1 and TRBJ2-7, with 10 bases fitting TRBD2. Per germline, CDR1 SGHRS and CDR2 YFSETQ. Losses at the gene ends were 5 bases for V and 2 bases for J; bases not matched to a gene: 7. This CDR3 spans 15 amino acids. CDR3 in DNA: TGCGCCAGCAGATCATTTAGCGGGAGGACCTACGAGCAGTACTTC. Translation gives CASRSFSGRTYEQYF. The full variable domain, its missing parts supplied by reference TRBV5-1 and TRBJ2-7, is KAGVTQTPRYLIKTRGQQVTLSCSPISGHRSVSWYQQTPGQGLQFLFEYFSETQRNKGNFPGRFSGRQFSNSRSEMNVSTLELGDSALYLCASRSFSGRTYEQYFGPGTRLTVT.

This clone was seen a single time. The chain recombines TRBV19 with TRBJ1-1; D not resolved. Germline V gene lookup returns CDR1 LNHDA and CDR2 SQIVND (reference sequence). V was clipped by 4 bases and J by 4 bases, with 13 bases between them. CDR3 length equals 14 residues. CDR3 sequence reads: CASSTGRWGTEAFF. The DNA for the CDR3 is TGTGCCAGTAGTACCGGGCGGTGGGGCACTGAAGCTTTCTTT.

This clone has only one observation. The chain has TRBV19 and TRBJ1-1; D unclear. With 3 bases removed from V and 1 base from J, the gap between germline ends came to 12 bases. The germline CDR1 and CDR2 sequences are LNHDA and SQIVND (reference sequence). The CDR3 length is 15 residues. CDR3 amino acids: CASSMGVVANTEAFF. The CDR3 region has the DNA TGTGCCAGTAGTATGGGTGTTGTGGCGAACACTGAAGCTTTCTTT.

The chain couples TRBV29-1 to TRBJ1-3; D is perhaps TRBD1 (6 bases). The length of the CDR3 is 15 residues. V was clipped by 5 bases and J by 0 bases, with 14 bases between them. CDR1 is SQVTM, CDR2 ANQGSEA, per germline. The CDR3 region has the DNA TGCAGCGTTTCTCACTCAGGGGACTCTGGAAACACCATATATTTT. Protein: CSVSHSGDSGNTIYF.

The chain employs TRBV2 and TRBJ1-5; D perhaps matches TRBD1 (5 bases). The V gene's germline CDR1 is SNHLY and CDR2 FYNNEI. The length of the CDR3 is 14 residues. V was cut by 2 bases and J by 6 bases, with 11 bases left in between. CDR3 sequence: CASSEQGLGQPQHF. The CDR3 DNA follows: TGTGCCAGCAGTGAACAGGGATTAGGTCAGCCCCAGCATTTT.

The rearrangement joins TRBV2 to TRBJ1-1; D possibly corresponds to TRBD1 (5 bases). The CDR3 has 15 residues. CDR1 and CDR2 (germline): SNHLY, FYNNEI. Between the trimmed V and J ends, which lost 8 bases and 5 bases, there was a span of 21 bases. Written as DNA, the CDR3 is TGTGCCAGCCCGGGGCGTGTGAACGGGGGGACTGAAGCTTTCTTT. It translates to CASPGRVNGGTEAFF.

With respect to this clone: Additional DNA sequences in this sample encode the identical CDR3. The chain has TRBV5-1 and TRBJ2-2; TRBD1 matches 7 bases. CDR3 length: 15 amino acids. CDR1 is SGHRS, CDR2 YFSETQ, per germline. Trimming cost V 2 bases and J 3 bases; bases outside gene matches: 4. CDR3 nucleotide sequence: TGCGCCAGCAGCTTAGTCACAGGGGACACCGGGGAGCTGTTTTTT. It yields the protein CASSLVTGDTGELFF.

The rearrangement uses TRBV7-9 and TRBJ2-5, with TRBD2 matching over 12 bases. The CDR3 spans 17 residues. Losses at the gene ends were 5 bases for V and 5 bases for J; bases not matched to a gene: 12. CDR1 SEHNR and CDR2 FQNEAQ come from the germline V gene (reference sequence). CDR3: CASSRTSGRFGGETQYF. CDR3 nucleotides: TGTGCCAGCAGCCGTACTAGCGGGAGGTTTGGAGGCGAGACCCAGTACTTC.

This chain joins TRBV7-6 and TRBJ2-6; D gene unclear. V was clipped by 5 bases and J by 0 bases, with 14 bases between them. The CDR3 extends over 17 amino acids. Germline loops: CDR1 SGHVS, CDR2 FNYEAQ. The CDR3 is CASSPASGTSGANVLTF. The CDR3 DNA sequence: TGTGCCAGCAGCCCAGCGTCAGGAACCTCTGGGGCCAACGTCCTGACTTTC.

This clone was seen once. This chain links TRBV5-5 with TRBJ2-5, with D perhaps matching TRBD1 (6 bases). This CDR3 has 16 residues. Trimming removed 4 bases at V and 1 base at J, with 17 bases between. Germline lookup yields CDR1 SGHKS and CDR2 YYEKEE (reference sequence). DNA of the CDR3: TGTGCCAGCAGCCCGATAGGCACAGGGTCCCAAGAGACCCAGTACTTC. Its protein is CASSPIGTGSQETQYF.

This CDR3 is CASSPSGGPNEQFF. The CDR3 nucleotides read TGTGCCAGCAGCCCCTCGGGAGGTCCCAATGAGCAGTTCTTC. The chain joins TRBV11-2 to TRBJ2-1; 7 nucleotides line up with TRBD2. There are 14 residues in the CDR3. Trimming removed 5 bases from V and 6 bases from J; junction bases left unmatched: 7. Looked up from germline, CDR1 is SGHAT and CDR2 is FQNNGV.

The genes are TRBV2 and TRBJ2-7, with D maybe TRBD1 (7 bases). The length of the CDR3 is 13 residues. V was shortened by 6 bases and J by 4 bases, with 13 bases between the two germline ends. Germline V gene sequence: CDR1 SNHLY, CDR2 FYNNEI. This CDR3 reads CASRDRTKYEQYF. The DNA for the CDR3 is TGTGCCAGCAGGGACAGGACTAAGTACGAGCAGTACTTC.

This chain uses TRBV7-9 with TRBJ1-2, with D possibly matching TRBD1 (6 bases). The CDR3 sequence is 18 residues long. The V and J ends lost 4 bases and 6 bases respectively, with 27 bases between them. The germline V gene has CDR1 SEHNR and CDR2 FQNEAQ (reference sequence). The CDR3 sequence is CASSSHYRARLDINGYTF. The CDR3 region has the DNA TGTGCCAGCAGCTCTCACTACAGGGCTCGATTAGATATTAATGGCTACACCTTC.

This sequence joins TRBV6-1 and TRBJ2-5; D gene unclear. The CDR3 spans 13 residues. Germline V lookup: CDR1 MNHNS, CDR2 SASEGT. With 8 bases removed from V and 5 bases from J, the gap between germline ends came to 15 bases. The CDR3 protein is CASLKSPRETQYF. For the CDR3, the DNA is TGTGCCAGCCTAAAGTCCCCCCGGGAGACCCAGTACTTC.

A note on this clone: The same CDR3 is also encoded by other DNA sequences in this sample. The chain carries TRBV7-9 and TRBJ2-1; D is unresolved. Deletions cut 5 bases from V and 10 bases from J, with 3 bases between. Germline assignment: CDR1 SEHNR and CDR2 FQNEAQ (reference sequence). This CDR3 comprises 9 residues. The CDR3, as DNA: TGTGCCAGCAGCGCGGAGCAGTTCTTC. Its translation: CASSAEQFF.

The rearrangement links TRBV30 to TRBJ2-7, with D maybe TRBD1 (6 bases). The CDR3 length is 15 residues. Germline CDR1 reads GTSNPN; CDR2 reads SVGIG (reference sequence). V shed 3 bases and J shed 2 bases, with 17 bases lying between them. The DNA for the CDR3 is TGTGCCTGGAGCCCCCTCGGCAGGGGCACCTACGAGCAGTACTTC. Protein: CAWSPLGRGTYEQYF. The full variable domain, rest sourced from reference TRBV30 and TRBJ2-7, is SQTIHQWPATLVQPVGSPLSLECTVEGTSNPNLYWYRQAAGRGLQLLFYSVGIGQISSEVPQNLSASRPQDRQFILSSKKLLLSDSGFYLCAWSPLGRGTYEQYFGPGTRLTVT.

The CDR3 bases are TGTGCCAGCAGCGTAGCGGACAGGTTCGACTACTACAATGAGCAGTTCTTC. Amino acid sequence: CASSVADRFDYYNEQFF. The chain is built from TRBV9 and TRBJ2-1; 7 bases agree with TRBD1. CDR3 length: 17 residues. The ends lost 0 bases at V and 3 bases at J; junction bases unmatched: 9. Per germline, CDR1 SGDLS and CDR2 YYNGEE.

To note about this clone: This CDR3 is also generated by other DNA sequences in the sample. The chain recombines TRBV5-1 with TRBJ2-7; unclear D gene. The germline V gene has CDR1 SGHRS and CDR2 YFSETQ. The CDR3 runs 11 residues. Trimming took off 2 bases at V and 3 bases at J, with 3 bases between the two ends. The CDR3 spells CASSFDYEQYF. Written as DNA, the CDR3 is TGCGCCAGCAGCTTCGACTACGAGCAGTACTTC.

The chain employs TRBV7-9 and TRBJ2-7; D perhaps matches TRBD1 (6 bases). Trimming took 9 bases from V and 6 from J, leaving 21 bases between them. From germline, CDR1 is SEHNR and CDR2 FQNEAQ (reference sequence). The CDR3 consists of 14 residues. Here the CDR3 DNA reads TGTGCCAGTAAAGACGGGACACAGAACGTCGAGCAGTACTTC. Residues: CASKDGTQNVEQYF.

V and J are TRBV18 and TRBJ1-5; D unclear. Germline CDR1 and CDR2: KGHSH and LQKENI. Trimming took off 4 bases at V and 1 base at J, with 14 bases between the two ends. The CDR3 runs to 16 residues. The CDR3 coding sequence is TGTGCCAGCTCACATGAGGCGGGGATAAGCAATCAGCCCCAGCATTTT. Residues: CASSHEAGISNQPQHF. The whole variable domain, remainder taken from reference TRBV18 and TRBJ1-5, is NAGVMQNPRHLVRRRGQEARLRCSPMKGHSHVYWYRQLPEEGLKFMVYLQKENIIDESGMPKERFSAEFPKEGPSILRIQQVVRGDSAAYFCASSHEAGISNQPQHFGDGTRLSIL.

The V gene is TRBV2, the J gene TRBJ2-7, with a weak D call TRBD2 (6 bases). Trimming removed 4 bases from V and 6 bases from J, with 13 bases in between. From germline, CDR1 is SNHLY and CDR2 FYNNEI. The CDR3 has 13 amino acids. The CDR3 nucleotides read TGTGCCAGCAGTGCCGGGAGCCGGGGCGAGCAGTACTTC. It translates to CASSAGSRGEQYF.

The V gene is TRBV27, the J gene TRBJ2-1, with D perhaps assigned TRBD1 or TRBD2 (5 bases each). The germline CDR1 and CDR2 sequences are MNHEY and SMNVEV (reference sequence). V was pared by 7 bases and J by 9 bases, with 19 bases between. The CDR3 length is 14 residues. For the CDR3, the DNA is TGTGCCAGCACCTTAGGACACCGGGGTGGTGAGCAGTTCTTC. Its protein product is CASTLGHRGGEQFF.

J is TRBJ2-4 and V is TRBV27, with D perhaps TRBD2 (6 bases). The V end was cut by 1 base, the J end by 3 bases, with 10 bases between. Germline CDR1 reads MNHEY; CDR2 reads SMNVEV (reference sequence). This CDR3 contains 15 residues. The DNA of the CDR3 is TGTGCCAGCAGTTTATATGAGGGAGGCAAAAACATTCAGTACTTC. This translates into CASSLYEGGKNIQYF.

For the CDR3, the DNA is TGTGCCTGGAGTGGGACAGACGACTATGGCTACACCTTC. Translating it yields CAWSGTDDYGYTF. The gene calls are TRBV30 and TRBJ1-2, with a weak D call TRBD1 (6 bases). The CDR3 has 13 residues. V lost 1 base and J 3 bases, leaving 9 bases between the germline ends. Germline V lookup: CDR1 GTSNPN, CDR2 SVGIG (reference sequence).

The chain uses TRBV10-3 and TRBJ2-3, with D unclear. Germline V gene lookup returns CDR1 ENHRY and CDR2 SYGVKD. The CDR3 extends over 13 amino acids. With 1 base removed from V and 6 bases from J, the gap between germline ends came to 8 bases. The CDR3 loop is CAISEFRHDTQYF. CDR3 in DNA: TGTGCCATCAGTGAGTTTAGGCATGATACGCAGTATTTT.